This is a list of T cell receptor beta chains from one sample in a study of blood T cell repertoires in COVID-19. Profiled with immunoSEQ multiplex PCR; TCRdb holds only in-frame clones, not every one. The table records roughly 93,000 clones, roughly 80% of them present only once. The sequencing sample was made of peripheral blood. These receptors all stem from an elderly woman with acute or convalescent COVID-19. CDR3s include the opening cysteine and the closing phenylalanine or tryptophan. A D gene is named only where the DNA matches it firmly.

cdr3_nt: TGTGCCAGCAGCTTGGAGACAGCCTACGAGCAGTACTTC
cdr3_aa: CASSLETAYEQYF
v_call: TRBV11-1
j_call: TRBJ2-7
d_call: .

cdr3_nt: TGTGCCAGCAGCGTAGTGGCTAGCGGGGGGGCCAATGAGCAGTTCTTC
cdr3_aa: CASSVVASGGANEQFF
v_call: TRBV9
j_call: TRBJ2-1
d_call: TRBD2

cdr3_nt: TGTGCCAGCAGCCCTTACACCGGGGAGCTGTTTTTT
cdr3_aa: CASSPYTGELFF
v_call: TRBV7-6
j_call: TRBJ2-2
d_call: .

cdr3_nt: TGTGCCACCAGTGGGGAGTGGAACACTGAAGCTTTCTTT
cdr3_aa: CATSGEWNTEAFF
v_call: TRBV24-1
j_call: TRBJ1-1
d_call: .

cdr3_nt: TGTGCCAGCAGTCTCGCGAGCGGACAGGGCCAAAACATTCAGTACTTC
cdr3_aa: CASSLASGQGQNIQYF
v_call: TRBV6-6
j_call: TRBJ2-4
d_call: TRBD1

cdr3_nt: TGTGCCAGCAGCTTAGGGGGAGGGGGCTACACCTTC
cdr3_aa: CASSLGGGGYTF
v_call: TRBV7-8
j_call: TRBJ1-2
d_call: .

cdr3_nt: TGTGCCACCAATACAGGGAAGAGCAATCAGCCCCAGCATTTT
cdr3_aa: CATNTGKSNQPQHF
v_call: TRBV10-3
j_call: TRBJ1-5
d_call: .

cdr3_nt: TGCGCCAGCAGCCCAAACCCAGCTCAGGGGGAGGAAAAACTGTTTTTT
cdr3_aa: CASSPNPAQGEEKLFF
v_call: TRBV5-1
j_call: TRBJ1-4
d_call: TRBD1

cdr3_nt: TGCGCCAGCAGCCAAGAGCAGGGAAGGGGCTACACCTTC
cdr3_aa: CASSQEQGRGYTF
v_call: TRBV4-3
j_call: TRBJ1-2
d_call: .

cdr3_nt: TGTGCCAGCAGCCCGGGAGTCGACTTGGATTTTAATGAAAAACTGTTTTTT
cdr3_aa: CASSPGVDLDFNEKLFF
v_call: TRBV9
j_call: TRBJ1-4
d_call: .

cdr3_nt: TGTGCCAGTAGTATGGCCCGTTTTTCAACTAATGAAAAACTGTTTTTT
cdr3_aa: CASSMARFSTNEKLFF
v_call: TRBV19
j_call: TRBJ1-4
d_call: .